One sample yielded the 10 T cell receptor beta chains listed below, sequenced in a study of blood T cell repertoires in COVID-19 (dated by TCRdb to about 2020). The library was built by means of the immunoSEQ multiplex PCR assay. TCRdb retrieved this table from immuneACCESS and kept in-frame rearrangements only. Not all clones are present; in checked studies, unresolved V genes account for under half, and no reason is known for the remainder. The sample contains some 230,000 clones, approximately 90% of them found a single time. The leading ten clones occupy approximately 2% of the sample. Sequencing was carried out using peripheral blood. The receptors derive from a young man who had recovered from COVID-19.

The rearrangement uses TRBV5-6 and TRBJ2-7, with D unresolved. V lost 2 bases and J lost 3, with 21 bases in between. The CDR3 spans 17 residues. Germline CDR1 and CDR2: SGHDT and YYEEEE. DNA for the CDR3: TGTGCCAGCAGCTTTGACCACCCGACGGAGAGCGACTACGAGCAGTACTTC. Translated, it gives CASSFDHPTESDYEQYF.

The chain links TRBV30 to TRBJ2-1, with D perhaps matching TRBD1 (6 bases). Germline V gives CDR1 GTSNPN, CDR2 SVGIG (reference sequence). V was shortened by 4 bases and J by 3 bases, with 10 bases between the two germline ends. This CDR3 has 13 amino acids. The CDR3 DNA reads TGTGCCTGGACGAGGACAGACTACAATGAGCAGTTCTTC. This translates into CAWTRTDYNEQFF.

V is TRBV18 and J is TRBJ2-7; TRBD1 matches 9 bases. CDR3 length: 15 amino acids. Germline CDR1 KGHSH, CDR2 LQKENI. V dropped 6 bases and J dropped 5; count of bases not matched to a gene: 11. In nucleotides, the CDR3 is TGTGCCAGCTCTCGTCCAGGGACAGGGATCCACGAGCAGTACTTC. It translates to CASSRPGTGIHEQYF.

The chain uses TRBV6-5 and TRBJ2-7; D remains unclear. The CDR3 loop spans 13 amino acids. V shed 2 bases and J shed 4 bases, with 9 bases lying between them. CDR1 and CDR2 (germline): MNHEY, SVGAGI. CDR3 sequence: CASSYEPGYEQYF. In DNA, the CDR3 is TGTGCCAGCAGTTACGAACCGGGTTACGAGCAGTACTTC.

The V call is TRBV5-1, the J call TRBJ2-5, with a weak D call TRBD2 (5 bases). This CDR3 is built from 15 residues. CDR1 is SGHRS, CDR2 YFSETQ, per germline. Trimming left V 0 bases short and J 5 bases short, with 14 bases between. The CDR3 reads CASSLATTVRETQYF. Written as DNA, the CDR3 is TGCGCCAGCAGCTTGGCGACTACCGTACGGGAGACCCAGTACTTC.

The genes are TRBV7-2 and TRBJ1-2; 7 bases are a match to TRBD1. The CDR3 has 14 residues. Germline CDR1 is SGHTA and CDR2 is FQGNSA. Trimming took 5 bases from V and 3 from J; bases not matched to a gene: 6. CDR3 amino acids: CASSRQGQDYGYTF. CDR3 bases: TGTGCCAGCAGCAGACAGGGTCAAGACTATGGCTACACCTTC.

The rearrangement uses TRBV18 and TRBJ2-3, with 11 bases matching TRBD2. The germline CDR1 and CDR2 sequences are KGHSH and LQKENI. The CDR3 loop spans 16 amino acids. Trimming removed 0 bases from V and 1 base from J; junction bases left unmatched: 0. This chain's CDR3 is CASSPPGLAGTDTQYF. CDR3 DNA: TGTGCCAGCTCACCACCGGGACTAGCGGGCACAGATACGCAGTATTTT.

The chain combines TRBV5-8 with TRBJ1-5; D remains unclear. Trimming stripped 4 bases from V and 1 base from J, with 15 bases between. This CDR3 has 16 residues. CDR1 SGHTS and CDR2 YDEGEE come from the germline V gene. CDR3 sequence reads: CASSPLRRGSNQPQHF. The CDR3, as DNA: TGTGCCAGCAGCCCCCTTCGGCGGGGAAGCAATCAGCCCCAGCATTTT.

For the CDR3, the DNA is TGTGCCAGCAGCTCGGGAACAGGGACGGGTTATGGCTACACCTTC. Protein sequence: CASSSGTGTGYGYTF. The rearrangement joins TRBV5-6 to TRBJ1-2; weak D call: TRBD1 (6 bases). CDR3 length equals 15 residues. In germline, CDR1 is SGHDT, CDR2 YYEEEE. The V end lost 3 bases, the J end lost 5 bases, and 17 bases lay between the germline ends.

The chain combines TRBV5-8 with TRBJ2-7, with D perhaps matching TRBD1 (6 bases). Per germline, CDR1 SGHTS and CDR2 YDEGEE. V shed 2 bases and J shed 3 bases, with 9 bases lying between them. This CDR3 spans 13 amino acids. CDR3 DNA sequence: TGTGCCAGCAGCTTCTCGGACAGCTACGAGCAGTACTTC. Amino acid sequence: CASSFSDSYEQYF.